The 20 T cell receptor beta chains in this list originate from one sample, sequenced in a study of shared clonotypes between healthy human individuals. Only CD45RO-negative cells positively selected for CCR7 counted as naive CD8 cells, so terminally differentiated effector memory CD45RA+ cells were excluded. Here immunoSEQ multiplex PCR was the method, and the copy in TCRdb shows in-frame clones only, minus some. This table holds a few hundred thousand clones, over 95% found once. Sequenced sample: naive CD8+ T cells sorted from blood. All receptors derive from a woman younger than 45 in good health.

This chain uses TRBV6-4 with TRBJ2-1; 7 nucleotides match TRBD2. CDR1 is MRHNA, CDR2 SNTAGT, per germline. The CDR3 runs to 13 residues. The V gene end was trimmed by 3 bases and the J gene end by 5 bases; junction bases not matched to a gene: 1. CDR3 nucleotides: TGTGCCAGCAGTGAGACTAGCAACAATGAGCAGTTCTTC. Translating gives CASSETSNNEQFF.

Only a few counts were recorded for this clone. The chain is built from TRBV20-1 and TRBJ2-7; a possible D gene is TRBD1 (5 bases). Germline values: CDR1 DFQATT, CDR2 SNEGSKA (reference sequence). The length of the CDR3 is 11 residues. V was clipped by 6 bases and J by 2 bases, with 8 bases between them. The CDR3, as DNA: TGCAGTGCGATGGGGCCCTACGAGCAGTACTTC. Protein: CSAMGPYEQYF.

The rearrangement joins TRBV5-1 to TRBJ1-1; possible D gene TRBD1, 6 bases. The CDR3 totals 15 residues. Germline CDR1 reads SGHRS; CDR2 reads YFSETQ. With 0 bases removed from V and 5 bases from J, the gap between germline ends came to 14 bases. The CDR3 region has the DNA TGCGCCAGCAGCTTGGCCGACGGGGGCACGACTGAAGCTTTCTTT. Protein sequence: CASSLADGGTTEAFF.

About this clone: The sample has other DNA sequences that encode this CDR3 too. For the CDR3, the DNA is TGCGCCAGCAGCTTGGGGACAGCGAACACTGAAGCTTTCTTT. Translated, it gives CASSLGTANTEAFF. The chain employs TRBV5-1 and TRBJ1-1; perhaps TRBD1 as D (6 bases). The V end was cut by 0 bases, the J end by 1 base, with 7 bases between. The germline V gene has CDR1 SGHRS and CDR2 YFSETQ. This CDR3 has 14 amino acids.

The rearrangement links TRBV10-3 to TRBJ2-5; no definite D call. Trimming removed 3 bases from V and 4 bases from J, with 6 bases in between. Germline lookup yields CDR1 ENHRY and CDR2 SYGVKD. The CDR3 spans 12 residues. Here the CDR3 DNA reads TGTGCCATCAGTGAAGAACGAGAGACCCAGTACTTC. Its translation is CAISEERETQYF.

The chain employs TRBV6-1 and TRBJ1-2; perhaps TRBD1 as D (5 bases). The CDR3 has 14 amino acids. The V end was cut by 3 bases, the J end by 2 bases, with 10 bases between. Germline CDR1 MNHNS, CDR2 SASEGT. The CDR3 region has the DNA TGTGCCAGCAGTGATGACAGCGAAAACTATGGCTACACCTTC. Translation gives CASSDDSENYGYTF.

This clone showed up just once. Additional DNA sequences in this sample encode the identical CDR3. This chain uses TRBV7-9 with TRBJ2-5; D perhaps matches TRBD1 (5 bases). The CDR3 spans 12 residues. V dropped 4 bases and J dropped 4 bases, with 7 bases sitting between them. In germline, CDR1 is SEHNR, CDR2 FQNEAQ (reference sequence). As DNA, the CDR3 is TGTGCCAGCAGCTCGCAGGGAGAGACCCAGTACTTC. It translates to CASSSQGETQYF.

This sequence joins TRBV10-3 and TRBJ2-7; 9 nucleotides line up with TRBD1. Per germline, CDR1 ENHRY and CDR2 SYGVKD. J was trimmed by 2 bases and V by 6 bases; bases with no gene match: 5. This CDR3 comprises 14 residues. The CDR3 bases are TGTGCCATCAGCGCGGGACAGGGTGCCTACGAGCAGTACTTC. Translation: CAISAGQGAYEQYF.

A remark on this clone: One end of the junction varies from germline; a read error may be responsible. J is TRBJ2-4 and V is TRBV2; TRBD1 aligns across 9 bases. The CDR3 covers 12 residues. In germline, CDR1 is SNHLY, CDR2 FYNNEI. The DNA for the CDR3 is TGTGCCAGCATGGGGGTTCCGGGACAGGGCGACTTC. Amino acid sequence: CASMGVPGQGDF.

The V and J genes are TRBV11-3 and TRBJ2-7; no clear D. The germline V and J ends were trimmed by 5 bases and 4 bases, with 9 bases remaining between them. The CDR3 covers 12 residues. CDR1 and CDR2 (germline): SGHNT, YENEEA. CDR3 sequence reads: CASSPKRYEQYF. The DNA of the CDR3 is TGTGCCAGCAGCCCTAAACGATACGAGCAGTACTTC.

V and J are TRBV6-5 and TRBJ2-5, with D possibly being TRBD2 (5 bases). The end of the DNA aligns better with TRBJ2-7, so the J call may be wrong. The CDR3 length is 15 residues. Per germline, CDR1 MNHEY and CDR2 SVGAGI. CDR3 in DNA: TGTGCCAGCAGCCAAAACCCGGGAACCAACTACGAGCAGTACTTC. Protein: CASSQNPGTNYEQYF.

J is TRBJ2-5 and V is TRBV4-1; D unclear. The J call may be mistaken, given a closer DNA end match to TRBJ2-7. The length of the CDR3 is 16 residues. Germline V gene lookup returns CDR1 MGHRA and CDR2 YSYEKL. Written as DNA, the CDR3 is TGCGCCAGCAGCCAAGGATGGGCAGGCAGCTCCTACGAGCAGTACTTC. This gives the protein CASSQGWAGSSYEQYF.

The V gene is TRBV5-1, the J gene TRBJ2-1; D possibly corresponds to TRBD2 (6 bases). Germline CDR1 is SGHRS and CDR2 is YFSETQ. The CDR3 is made up of 17 amino acids. The V end was cut by 3 bases, the J end by 6 bases, with 22 bases between. The DNA of the CDR3 is TGCGCCAGCAGCTGGGATGGCCGGGACTCACGGATCAATGAGCAGTTCTTC. Translation: CASSWDGRDSRINEQFF.

Comment on this clone: The identical CDR3 is also encoded by other nucleotide sequences in the sample. In nucleotides, the CDR3 is TGTGCCAGCAGCTTCTCGGGCTCCTACGAGCAGTACTTC. Translated: CASSFSGSYEQYF. The chain recombines TRBV5-8 with TRBJ2-7; D is ambiguous. Germline-derived CDR1 and CDR2 are SGHTS and YDEGEE. V lost 2 bases and J 0 bases, leaving 6 bases between the germline ends. There are 13 residues in the CDR3.

This clone has a handful of counts. The chain joins TRBV6-1 to TRBJ2-7; TRBD1 matches at 7 bases. Germline assignment: CDR1 MNHNS and CDR2 SASEGT. Trimming removed 2 bases from V and 1 base from J; junction bases left unmatched: 2. This CDR3 contains 14 residues. In DNA, the CDR3 is TGTGCCAGCAGTGAACCGGGACAGTCCTACGAGCAGTACTTC. Translated, it gives CASSEPGQSYEQYF.

J is TRBJ2-2 and V is TRBV5-4; D is ambiguous. CDR1 and CDR2 from the germline V gene are SGHNT and YYREEE (reference sequence). V lost 4 bases, J lost 8 bases, and 6 bases lay in between. The CDR3 is made up of 11 amino acids. DNA for the CDR3: TGTGCCAGCAGCGGCACAGGGGAGCTGTTTTTT. This codes for CASSGTGELFF.

The CDR3 coding sequence is TGTGCCAGCAGCCGGACAGAGAGCTCTGGAAACACCATATATTTT. Amino acids: CASSRTESSGNTIYF. The chain has TRBV2 and TRBJ1-3; possible D gene TRBD1, 6 bases. Trimming took off 6 bases at V and 0 bases at J, with 12 bases between the two ends. Germline CDR1 reads SNHLY; CDR2 reads FYNNEI. The CDR3 runs to 15 residues.

The rearrangement links TRBV7-9 to TRBJ2-1; 8 bases fit TRBD2. This CDR3 has 14 residues. Trimming removed 2 bases from V and 5 bases from J; junction bases left unmatched: 2. Germline lookup yields CDR1 SEHNR and CDR2 FQNEAQ (reference sequence). CDR3 residues: CASSLLLADNEQFF. Written as DNA, the CDR3 is TGTGCCAGCAGCTTATTACTAGCGGACAATGAGCAGTTCTTC.

Comments on this clone: One end of the junction fails to match germline, which may point to a read error. The chain links TRBV11-2 to TRBJ2-1; 11 bases are shared with TRBD2. Germline V CDR1 and CDR2: SGHAT, FQNNGV. There are 14 residues in the CDR3. The chain's CDR3 is CASSPTSGSNGQFF. CDR3 DNA: TGTGCCAGCAGCCCCACTAGCGGGAGCAATGGGCAGTTCTTC.

This clone was found once. The chain couples TRBV7-7 to TRBJ1-3; no definite D call. Germline V gene lookup returns CDR1 SSHAT and CDR2 FNYEAQ (reference sequence). The CDR3 length is 13 residues. Trimming shortened V by 2 bases and J by 8 bases, and 10 bases separated the two germline ends. The CDR3 reads CASSLFSGDTIYF. The CDR3 nucleotides are TGTGCCAGCAGCTTATTCTCTGGGGACACCATATATTTT.